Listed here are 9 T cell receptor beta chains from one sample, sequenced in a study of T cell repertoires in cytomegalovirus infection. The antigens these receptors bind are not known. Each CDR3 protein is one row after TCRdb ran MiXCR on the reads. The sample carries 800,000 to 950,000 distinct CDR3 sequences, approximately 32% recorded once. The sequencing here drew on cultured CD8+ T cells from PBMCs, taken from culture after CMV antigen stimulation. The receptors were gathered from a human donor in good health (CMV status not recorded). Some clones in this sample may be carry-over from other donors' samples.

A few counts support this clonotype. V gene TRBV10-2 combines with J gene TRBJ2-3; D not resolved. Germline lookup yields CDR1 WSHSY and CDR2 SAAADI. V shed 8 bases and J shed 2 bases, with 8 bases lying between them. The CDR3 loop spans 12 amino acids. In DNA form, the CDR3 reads TGCGCCAGCCAAGAGCTCACAGATACGCAGTATTTT. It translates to CASQELTDTQYF.

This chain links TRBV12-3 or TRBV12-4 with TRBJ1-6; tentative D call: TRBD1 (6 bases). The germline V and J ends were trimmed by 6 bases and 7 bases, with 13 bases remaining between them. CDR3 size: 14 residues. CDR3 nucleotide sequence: TGTGCCAGCAGGACCACAGGGATGAATTCACCCCTCCACTTT. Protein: CASRTTGMNSPLHF.

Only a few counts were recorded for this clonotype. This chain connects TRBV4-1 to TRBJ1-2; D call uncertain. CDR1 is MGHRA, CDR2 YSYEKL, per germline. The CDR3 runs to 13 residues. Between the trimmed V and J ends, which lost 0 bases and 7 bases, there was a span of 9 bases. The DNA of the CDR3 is TGCGCCAGCAGCCAAGATGTCAGGTTTGGCTACACCTTC. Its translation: CASSQDVRFGYTF.

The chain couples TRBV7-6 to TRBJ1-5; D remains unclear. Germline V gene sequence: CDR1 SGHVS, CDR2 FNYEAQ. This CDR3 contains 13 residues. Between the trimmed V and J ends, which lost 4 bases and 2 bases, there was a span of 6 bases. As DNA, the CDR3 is TGTGCCAGCAGCTACCAGCGCAATCAGCCCCAGCATTTT. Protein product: CASSYQRNQPQHF.

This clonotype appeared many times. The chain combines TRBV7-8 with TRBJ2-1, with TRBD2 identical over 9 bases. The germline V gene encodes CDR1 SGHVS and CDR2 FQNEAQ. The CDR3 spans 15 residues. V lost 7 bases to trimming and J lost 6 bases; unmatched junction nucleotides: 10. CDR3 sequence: CASTPAGTSSNEQFF. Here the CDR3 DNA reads TGTGCCAGCACCCCTGCTGGGACTAGCAGCAATGAGCAGTTCTTC.

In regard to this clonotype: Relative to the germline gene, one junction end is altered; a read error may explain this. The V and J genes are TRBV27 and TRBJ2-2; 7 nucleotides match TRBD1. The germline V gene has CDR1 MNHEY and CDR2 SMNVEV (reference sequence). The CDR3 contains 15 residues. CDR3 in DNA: TGTACCAGCAGCCTGACAGGGTTTAGTGGCGGGGAGCTGTTTTTT. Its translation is CTSSLTGFSGGELFF.

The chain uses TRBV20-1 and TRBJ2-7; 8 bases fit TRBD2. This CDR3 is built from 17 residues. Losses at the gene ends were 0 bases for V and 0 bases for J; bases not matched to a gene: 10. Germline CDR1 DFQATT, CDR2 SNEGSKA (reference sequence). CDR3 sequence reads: CSAREQGGGGPSYEQYF. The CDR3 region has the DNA TGCAGTGCTAGAGAGCAAGGTGGCGGGGGGCCCTCCTACGAGCAGTACTTC.

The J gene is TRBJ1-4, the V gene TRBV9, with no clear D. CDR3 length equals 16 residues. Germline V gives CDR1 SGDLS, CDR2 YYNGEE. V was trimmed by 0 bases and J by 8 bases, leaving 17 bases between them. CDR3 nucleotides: TGTGCCAGCAGCGTAGGGGAAGACCTCCTGGGCGAAAAACTGTTTTTT. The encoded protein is CASSVGEDLLGEKLFF.

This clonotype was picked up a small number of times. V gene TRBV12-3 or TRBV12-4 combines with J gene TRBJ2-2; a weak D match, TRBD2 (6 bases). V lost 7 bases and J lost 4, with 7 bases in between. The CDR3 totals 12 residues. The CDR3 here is CASMEGTGELFF. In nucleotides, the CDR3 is TGTGCCAGCATGGAGGGCACCGGGGAGCTGTTTTTT.